This T cell receptor (beta chain) appears in the sequencing data of a study of early T cells in non-severe SARS-CoV-2 infection. Study background: Sequencing input comprised bulk RNA from unsorted whole blood; chain pairing was not available. General observations from the study: There was a bias toward anti-spike CD8 responses in VDJdb matching, which missed private and CD4 specificities.

This clonotype was seen many times. Its matching antigen is unknown. Germline V CDR1 and CDR2: WSHSY, SAAADI. V was trimmed by 5 bases and J by 2 bases, leaving 10 bases between them. This CDR3 spans 13 amino acids. Each single cDNA molecule received a unique molecular identifier. A single record per CDR3 protein comes from TCRdb applying MiXCR to the 5' RACE reads. The profile covers around 66,000 distinct CDR3 sequences, with more than 5.5% appearing a single time and around 3.4% taken by the ten largest. The source is an adult who was a healthcare worker with PCR-confirmed SARS-CoV-2 infection or an uninfected control (not recorded which). The chain links TRBV10-2 to TRBJ2-7, with a possible D match to TRBD1 (5 bases). Sequenced here: whole blood, sampled at baseline. CDR3 nucleotide sequence: TGCGCCAGCAGTCTACAGGCAGCCTACGAGCAGTACTTC. Translated: CASSLQAAYEQYF.